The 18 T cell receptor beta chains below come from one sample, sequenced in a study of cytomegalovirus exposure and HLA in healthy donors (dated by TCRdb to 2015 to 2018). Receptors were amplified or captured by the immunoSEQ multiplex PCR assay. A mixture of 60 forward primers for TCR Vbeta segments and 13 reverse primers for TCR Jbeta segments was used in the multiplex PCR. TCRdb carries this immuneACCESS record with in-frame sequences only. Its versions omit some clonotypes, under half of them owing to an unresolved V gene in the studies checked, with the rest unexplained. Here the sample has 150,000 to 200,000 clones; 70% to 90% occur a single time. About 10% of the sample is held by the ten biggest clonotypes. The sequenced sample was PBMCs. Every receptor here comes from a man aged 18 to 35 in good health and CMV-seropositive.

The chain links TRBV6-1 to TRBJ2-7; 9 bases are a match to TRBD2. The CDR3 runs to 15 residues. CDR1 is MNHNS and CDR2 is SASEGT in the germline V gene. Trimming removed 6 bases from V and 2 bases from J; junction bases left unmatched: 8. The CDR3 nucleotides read TGTGCCAGCAGATTTAGACTAGCGGCGACCTACGAGCAGTACTTC. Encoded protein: CASRFRLAATYEQYF.

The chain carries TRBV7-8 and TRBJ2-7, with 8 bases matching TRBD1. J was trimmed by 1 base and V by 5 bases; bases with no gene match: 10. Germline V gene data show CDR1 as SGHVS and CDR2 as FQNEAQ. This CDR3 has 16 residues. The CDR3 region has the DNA TGTGCCAGCAGCACAAATACCGGGACAGGTTCCTACGAGCAGTACTTC. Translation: CASSTNTGTGSYEQYF.

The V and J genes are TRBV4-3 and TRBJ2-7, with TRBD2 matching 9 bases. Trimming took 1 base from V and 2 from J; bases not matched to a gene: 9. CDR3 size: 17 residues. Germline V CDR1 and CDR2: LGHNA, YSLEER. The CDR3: CASSQVAAGGLTYEQYF. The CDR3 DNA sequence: TGCGCCAGCAGCCAAGTCGCCGCGGGGGGGCTTACCTACGAGCAGTACTTC.

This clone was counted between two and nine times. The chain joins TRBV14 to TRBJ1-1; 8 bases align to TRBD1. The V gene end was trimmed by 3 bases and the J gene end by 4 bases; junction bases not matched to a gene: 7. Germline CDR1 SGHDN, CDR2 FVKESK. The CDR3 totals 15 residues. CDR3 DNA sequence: TGTGCCAGCAGCCAGTCGACAGGGGTCTTCACTGAAGCTTTCTTT. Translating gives CASSQSTGVFTEAFF.

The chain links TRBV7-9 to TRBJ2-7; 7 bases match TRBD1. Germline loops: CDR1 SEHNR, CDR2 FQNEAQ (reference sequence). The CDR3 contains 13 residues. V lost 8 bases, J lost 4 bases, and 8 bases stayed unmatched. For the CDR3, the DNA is TGTGCCAGCTGTGACAGGGAATCTTACGAGCAGTACTTC. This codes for CASCDRESYEQYF.

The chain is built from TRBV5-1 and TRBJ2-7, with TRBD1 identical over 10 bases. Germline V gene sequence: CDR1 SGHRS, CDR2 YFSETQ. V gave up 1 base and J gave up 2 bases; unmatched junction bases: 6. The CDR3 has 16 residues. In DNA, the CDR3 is TGCGCCAGCAGCTTGACGGATGACAGGGGGCCCTACGAGCAGTACTTC. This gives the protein CASSLTDDRGPYEQYF.

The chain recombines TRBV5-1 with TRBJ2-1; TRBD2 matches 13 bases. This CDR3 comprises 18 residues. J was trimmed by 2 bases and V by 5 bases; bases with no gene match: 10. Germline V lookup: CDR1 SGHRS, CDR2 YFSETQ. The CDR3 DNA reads TGCGCCAGCAGTTTAGGACTAGCGGGGGCTCAAACCTACAATGAGCAGTTCTTC. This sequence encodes CASSLGLAGAQTYNEQFF.

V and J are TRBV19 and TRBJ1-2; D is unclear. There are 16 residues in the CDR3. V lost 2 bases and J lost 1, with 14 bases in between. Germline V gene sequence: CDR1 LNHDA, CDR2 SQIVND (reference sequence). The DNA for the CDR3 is TGTGCCAGTAGTATATATGTCGAGGAAATTAACTATGGCTACACCTTC. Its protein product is CASSIYVEEINYGYTF.

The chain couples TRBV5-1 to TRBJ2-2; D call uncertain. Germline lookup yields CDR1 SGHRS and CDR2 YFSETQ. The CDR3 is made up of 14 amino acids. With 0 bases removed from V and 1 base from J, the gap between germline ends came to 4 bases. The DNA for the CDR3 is TGCGCCAGCAGCTTGGACAGGAACACCGGGGAGCTGTTTTTT. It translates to CASSLDRNTGELFF.

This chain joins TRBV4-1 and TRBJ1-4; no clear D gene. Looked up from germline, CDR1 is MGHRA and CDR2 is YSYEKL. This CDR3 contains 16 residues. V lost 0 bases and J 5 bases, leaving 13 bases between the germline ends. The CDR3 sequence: CASSQDPGSQNEKLFF. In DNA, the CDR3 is TGCGCCAGCAGCCAAGATCCCGGGAGTCAGAATGAAAAACTGTTTTTT.

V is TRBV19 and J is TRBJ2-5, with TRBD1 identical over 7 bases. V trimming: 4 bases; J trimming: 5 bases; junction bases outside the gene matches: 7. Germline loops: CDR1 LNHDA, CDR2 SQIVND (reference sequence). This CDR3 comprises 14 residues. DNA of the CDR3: TGTGCCAGTAGTAGCCCGGGACAGAGGGAGACCCAGTACTTC. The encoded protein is CASSSPGQRETQYF.

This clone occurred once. CDR3 region: CASSAPGQGGNEQFF. CDR3 sequence (DNA): TGTGCCAGCAGCGCACCGGGACAGGGGGGGAATGAGCAGTTCTTC. V and J are TRBV9 and TRBJ2-1, with 11 bases matching TRBD1. The germline CDR1 and CDR2 sequences are SGDLS and YYNGEE. The CDR3 is made up of 15 amino acids. J gave up 7 bases and V 3 bases, and 6 bases lay outside the gene matches.

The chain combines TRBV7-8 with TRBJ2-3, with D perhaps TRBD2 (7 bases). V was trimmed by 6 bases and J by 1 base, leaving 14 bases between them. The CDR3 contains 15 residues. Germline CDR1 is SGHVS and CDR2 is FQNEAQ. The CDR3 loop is CASRRGGARTDTQYF. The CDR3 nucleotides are TGTGCCAGCAGAAGAGGGGGGGCACGCACAGATACGCAGTATTTT.

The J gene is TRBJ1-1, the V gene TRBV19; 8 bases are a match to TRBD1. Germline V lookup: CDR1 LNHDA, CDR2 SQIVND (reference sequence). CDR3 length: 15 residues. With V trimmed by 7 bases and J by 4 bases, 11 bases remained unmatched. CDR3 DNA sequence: TGTGCCAGTACTCTTGACAGGGGATTGGTCACTGAAGCTTTCTTT. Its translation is CASTLDRGLVTEAFF.

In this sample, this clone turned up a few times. CDR3 in DNA: TGTGCGAGCGGGAACAGGGGGCTGGATCAGCCCCAGCATTTT. Protein: CASGNRGLDQPQHF. The gene calls are TRBV6-5 and TRBJ1-5; 9 bases are a match to TRBD1. CDR1 is MNHEY, CDR2 SVGAGI, per germline. The CDR3 loop spans 14 amino acids.

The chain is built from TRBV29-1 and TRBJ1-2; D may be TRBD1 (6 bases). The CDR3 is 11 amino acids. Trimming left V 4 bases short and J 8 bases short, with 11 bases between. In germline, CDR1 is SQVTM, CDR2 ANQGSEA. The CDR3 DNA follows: TGCAGCGTTGTAAAGGGGGGGGGCTACACCTTC. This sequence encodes CSVVKGGGYTF.

This CDR3 is CASSIAGAQYF. CDR3 coding DNA: TGTGCCAGTAGTATAGCTGGGGCACAGTACTTC. The chain uses TRBV19 and TRBJ2-7; D might be TRBD1 (5 bases). V lost 1 base and J lost 10, with 8 bases in between. Germline CDR1 LNHDA, CDR2 SQIVND (reference sequence). This CDR3 spans 11 amino acids.

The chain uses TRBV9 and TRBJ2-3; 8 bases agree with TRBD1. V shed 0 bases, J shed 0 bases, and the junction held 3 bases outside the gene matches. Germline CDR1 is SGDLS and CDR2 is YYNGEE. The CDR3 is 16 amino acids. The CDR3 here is CASSVAGTGSTDTQYF. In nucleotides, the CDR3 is TGTGCCAGCAGCGTAGCTGGGACAGGCAGCACAGATACGCAGTATTTT.